The next 26 T cell receptor beta chains were all read from a single sample in a study of regulatory T cells in long-lasting Graves disease. iRepertoire HTBI primers and Arm-PCR of CDR3 regions built TCR beta libraries. TCRdb used MiXCR to reprocess the multiplex PCR reads, holding one entry per CDR3 protein. The sample holds about 660,000 distinct CDR3 sequences, about 32% seen once. Sample time point: persistent/refractory GD, antithyroid drugs over 5 years with positive TRAb. The authors made the TCR library using RNA they extracted from PBMCs. Sample: peripheral blood mononuclear cells (PBMCs), taken when the disease was refractory, from a patient treated with antithyroid drugs. These receptor sequences come from a female donor with Graves disease.

This clonotype was observed many times. The rearrangement joins TRBV20-1 to TRBJ1-6; D perhaps matches TRBD1 (6 bases). Per the germline V gene, CDR1 is DFQATT and CDR2 is SNEGSKA (reference sequence). V was cut by 0 bases and J by 7 bases, with 10 bases left in between. CDR3 length: 14 residues. CDR3 DNA sequence: TGCAGTGCTAGAGATCCGGGGGCAAATTCACCCCTCCACTTT. It specifies CSARDPGANSPLHF.

This clonotype was seen only a few times. V is TRBV30 and J is TRBJ1-2; TRBD1 is a possible D gene (5 bases). Deletions cut 4 bases from V and 2 bases from J, with 11 bases between. Germline V CDR1 and CDR2: GTSNPN, SVGIG (reference sequence). The CDR3 sequence is 13 residues long. The CDR3, as DNA: TGTGCCTGGAACCCCGACAGCAACTATGGCTACACCTTC. As protein: CAWNPDSNYGYTF.

This clonotype was detected many times. CDR3 sequence (DNA): TGTGCCAGCAGCATTCCGGGACAGGGTACTGAAAAACTGTTTTTT. This encodes CASSIPGQGTEKLFF. This chain joins TRBV28 and TRBJ1-4; TRBD1 aligns across 9 bases. The CDR3 has 15 residues. V shed 6 bases, J shed 7 bases, and the junction held 9 bases outside the gene matches. Germline V lookup: CDR1 MDHEN, CDR2 SYDVKM.

V usage is TRBV25-1 and J usage is TRBJ1-5, with 7 bases that match TRBD1. The CDR3 length is 16 residues. CDR1 and CDR2 (germline): MGHDK, SYGVNS. J was trimmed by 2 bases and V by 6 bases; bases with no gene match: 10. CDR3 bases: TGTGCCAGCAGCGAGACAGGGATTAAGGGCAATCAGCCCCAGCATTTT. It is translated as CASSETGIKGNQPQHF.

The chain joins TRBV30 to TRBJ1-3, with D unclear. There are 13 residues in the CDR3. The V gene lost 4 bases and the J gene lost 4 bases, with 11 bases spanning the gap. CDR1 is GTSNPN, CDR2 SVGIG, per germline (reference sequence). The CDR3 DNA follows: TGTGCCTGGACCGTAGCCCGAGGAAACACCATATATTTT. Translation gives CAWTVARGNTIYF. The variable domain in full, with the rest retrieved from reference TRBV30 and TRBJ1-3, is SQTIHQWPATLVQPVGSPLSLECTVEGTSNPNLYWYRQAAGRGLQLLFYSVGIGQISSEVPQNLSASRPQDRQFILSSKKLLLSDSGFYLCAWTVARGNTIYFGEGSWLTVV.

The chain links TRBV12-3 or TRBV12-4 to TRBJ1-1, with TRBD1 matching 11 bases. The CDR3 spans 15 residues. V shed 2 bases, J shed 6 bases, and the junction held 5 bases outside the gene matches. CDR3 region: CASSLIGQGAAEAFF. The CDR3 DNA sequence: TGTGCCAGCAGTTTAATAGGACAGGGGGCCGCTGAAGCTTTCTTT.

This clonotype was seen only a few times. The chain links TRBV20-1 to TRBJ1-2, with TRBD1 as a possible D gene (6 bases). This CDR3 has 14 residues. V was cut by 3 bases and J by 7 bases, with 18 bases left in between. In germline, CDR1 is DFQATT, CDR2 SNEGSKA (reference sequence). CDR3 nucleotides: TGCAGTGCTAGGGGTGGCAGGGGCAGCCTTGGCTACACCTTC. Translation: CSARGGRGSLGYTF.

This sequence joins TRBV30 and TRBJ1-2; 8 nucleotides line up with TRBD1. CDR1 GTSNPN and CDR2 SVGIG come from the germline V gene (reference sequence). The ends lost 5 bases at V and 7 bases at J; junction bases unmatched: 12. The CDR3 length is 14 residues. The CDR3 nucleotides are TGTGCCTGGTATCGACCCCAGGGGGCTGGTGGCTACACCTTC. Protein sequence: CAWYRPQGAGGYTF.

V and J are TRBV7-9 and TRBJ2-5, with TRBD2 as a possible D gene (5 bases). CDR3 length equals 14 residues. CDR1 is SEHNR, CDR2 FQNEAQ, per germline (reference sequence). Trimming stripped 5 bases from V and 1 base from J, with 11 bases between. The CDR3 DNA reads as TGTGCCAGCAGCCCTAGCCGACCCCAAGAGACCCAGTACTTC. It specifies CASSPSRPQETQYF.

The gene calls are TRBV28 and TRBJ2-1; 9 nucleotides align to TRBD1. V shed 6 bases and J 0 bases; nucleotides not matched to a gene: 9. From germline, CDR1 is MDHEN and CDR2 SYDVKM. The CDR3 runs to 17 residues. The CDR3 nucleotides read TGTGCCAGCAGGCCCTTCGGGACAGGGAGCTCCTACAATGAGCAGTTCTTC. This codes for CASRPFGTGSSYNEQFF. Based on the CDR3 plus reference TRBV28 and TRBJ2-1, the full variable domain is DVKVTQSSRYLVKRTGEKVFLECVQDMDHENMFWYRQDPGLGLRLIYFSYDVKMKEKGDIPEGYSVSREKKERFSLILESASTNQTSMYLCASRPFGTGSSYNEQFFGPGTRLTVL.

V gene TRBV6-1 combines with J gene TRBJ2-7; maybe TRBD2 (5 bases). CDR3 size: 16 residues. The V end lost 0 bases, the J end lost 7 bases, and 19 bases lay between the germline ends. CDR1 is MNHNS and CDR2 is SASEGT in the germline V gene. This CDR3 reads CASSEATGSSRREQYF. DNA for the CDR3: TGTGCCAGCAGTGAAGCGACCGGTAGCTCTAGGAGGGAGCAGTACTTC.

V is TRBV28 and J is TRBJ2-7, with D perhaps matching TRBD2 (5 bases). Germline V gene sequence: CDR1 MDHEN, CDR2 SYDVKM. This CDR3 has 14 amino acids. Trimming cost V 3 bases and J 3 bases, with 12 bases left between them. CDR3 nucleotides: TGTGCCAGCAGTTTTCGGATAGGGAGCTACGAGCAGTACTTC. It yields the protein CASSFRIGSYEQYF.

This clonotype was counted only a few times. V usage is TRBV5-1 and J usage is TRBJ1-2; a possible D gene is TRBD1 (5 bases). V gave up 2 bases and J gave up 3 bases, with 11 bases separating them. The CDR3 is 14 amino acids. Germline CDR1 reads SGHRS; CDR2 reads YFSETQ. CDR3 nucleotides: TGCGCCAGCAGCTTAAAGTCGGGGGACTATGGCTACACCTTC. Translated, it gives CASSLKSGDYGYTF.

The rearrangement joins TRBV19 to TRBJ2-4; 9 bases are a match to TRBD1. The CDR3 consists of 14 residues. Germline trimming cut 4 bases from V and 6 bases from J; bases unmatched to any gene: 4. CDR1 is LNHDA and CDR2 is SQIVND in the germline V gene (reference sequence). CDR3 amino acids: CASSTTGGGNIQYF. The CDR3 nucleotides read TGTGCCAGTAGTACGACAGGGGGTGGAAACATTCAGTACTTC.

This clonotype was detected many times. The V call is TRBV28, the J call TRBJ1-2; D not resolved. The germline V gene has CDR1 MDHEN and CDR2 SYDVKM. The V and J ends lost 2 bases and 5 bases respectively, with 6 bases between them. There are 12 residues in the CDR3. This CDR3 is CASSLQPYGYTF. The CDR3 region has the DNA TGTGCCAGCAGTTTACAGCCGTATGGCTACACCTTC.

The rearrangement links TRBV5-1 to TRBJ1-4; the D gene is possibly TRBD1 (5 bases). The ends were cut back, 5 bases at V and 12 bases at J, with 20 bases in the middle. The CDR3 contains 14 residues. CDR1 SGHRS and CDR2 YFSETQ come from the germline V gene. CDR3 loop: CASSRDGQTGELFF. CDR3 bases: TGCGCCAGCAGTCGGGACGGCCAAACGGGGGAACTGTTTTTT.

The V gene is TRBV6-1, the J gene TRBJ1-6; no clear D gene. Deletions cut 4 bases from V and 8 bases from J, with 3 bases between. The germline gives CDR1 MNHNS, CDR2 SASEGT. The CDR3 totals 11 residues. CDR3 region: CASSVDSPLHF. DNA for the CDR3: TGTGCCAGCAGTGTCGATTCACCCCTCCACTTT.

This clonotype was seen ten or more times. This chain links TRBV5-1 with TRBJ1-6; TRBD1 matches at 12 bases. V lost 4 bases, J lost 9 bases, and 5 bases stayed unmatched. The germline V gene encodes CDR1 SGHRS and CDR2 YFSETQ. This CDR3 region has 15 residues. The CDR3 nucleotides are TGCGCCAGCAGCGCTGGGACAGGGGGCGGTTCACCCCTCCACTTT. Its translation is CASSAGTGGGSPLHF. The full variable domain, rest sourced from reference TRBV5-1 and TRBJ1-6, is KAGVTQTPRYLIKTRGQQVTLSCSPISGHRSVSWYQQTPGQGLQFLFEYFSETQRNKGNFPGRFSGRQFSNSRSEMNVSTLELGDSALYLCASSAGTGGGSPLHFGNGTRLTVT.

This clonotype occurred a few times. The V call is TRBV29-1, the J call TRBJ1-1; D gene unclear. Germline-derived CDR1 and CDR2 are SQVTM and ANQGSEA. V was clipped by 0 bases and J by 2 bases, with 16 bases between them. This CDR3 is built from 16 residues. In nucleotides, the CDR3 is TGCAGCGTTGAAGATCTAAATTTCTGGCCTAACACTGAAGCTTTCTTT. Translated, it gives CSVEDLNFWPNTEAFF.

About this clonotype: A much larger clone differs from this one at a single base, so this may be a read error. The chain carries TRBV12-3 or TRBV12-4 and TRBJ2-7, with D possibly matching TRBD2 (6 bases). The CDR3 is made up of 16 amino acids. The CDR3 nucleotides read TGTGCCAGCAGTCTCCGACTGGGACTCGCTAACTACGAGCGGTACTTC. Protein: CASSLRLGLANYERYF.

The rearrangement joins TRBV29-1 to TRBJ1-5; D gene uncertain. This CDR3 region has 13 residues. Looked up from germline, CDR1 is SQVTM and CDR2 is ANQGSEA. V was clipped by 2 bases and J by 8 bases, with 13 bases between them. CDR3: CSVEQDPLEPQHF. The DNA of the CDR3 is TGCAGCGTTGAACAGGACCCCTTAGAGCCCCAGCATTTT.

The V call is TRBV28, the J call TRBJ2-7, with 7 bases lining up with TRBD2. CDR1 is MDHEN, CDR2 SYDVKM, per germline. This CDR3 comprises 15 residues. V trimming: 4 bases; J trimming: 3 bases; junction bases outside the gene matches: 9. The CDR3: CASSSLREGNYEQYF. In DNA, the CDR3 is TGTGCCAGCAGTTCGTTGAGGGAGGGAAACTACGAGCAGTACTTC.

The CDR3 here is CASSQNRETEAFF. The CDR3 bases are TGTGCCAGCTCACAGAACCGGGAGACTGAAGCTTTCTTT. The gene calls are TRBV18 and TRBJ1-1; D is unresolved. The length of the CDR3 is 13 residues. Germline V gene data show CDR1 as KGHSH and CDR2 as LQKENI. V was pared by 4 bases and J by 5 bases, with 11 bases between.

The chain is built from TRBV6-1 and TRBJ1-4; D is unresolved. Germline V lookup: CDR1 MNHNS, CDR2 SASEGT. V was trimmed by 4 bases and J by 4 bases, leaving 19 bases between them. This CDR3 region has 17 residues. The DNA of the CDR3 is TGTGCCAGCAGTGTAGGCCAGACTTTTAGGAGTAATGAAAAACTGTTTTTT. This codes for CASSVGQTFRSNEKLFF.

This clonotype has just a few counts. The J gene is TRBJ1-5, the V gene TRBV20-1; no firm D call. The V gene lost 0 bases and the J gene lost 1 base, with 13 bases spanning the gap. This CDR3 comprises 16 residues. The V gene's germline CDR1 is DFQATT and CDR2 SNEGSKA (reference sequence). The CDR3 sequence: CSARDESTRSNQPQHF. DNA of the CDR3: TGCAGTGCTAGAGATGAATCCACCAGGAGCAATCAGCCCCAGCATTTT.

The J gene is TRBJ2-7, the V gene TRBV27; 7 bases align to TRBD2. The J segment lost 5 bases and the V segment lost 4 bases, leaving 11 bases of the junction unmatched. The germline CDR1 and CDR2 sequences are MNHEY and SMNVEV (reference sequence). The CDR3 runs 15 residues. In DNA, the CDR3 is TGTGCCAGCAGTTCCTTTGAGGGAGGGGCCCACGAGCAGTACTTC. This codes for CASSSFEGGAHEQYF.